This T cell receptor beta chain derives from a study of neoadjuvant nivolumab and ipilimumab in lung cancer. Study-wide results and caveats: Resected-tumor TCR richness correlated positively with pretherapy blood richness. Only a single major-pathologic-response sample was available for clonality analysis.

About this clone itself: The antigen remains unidentified.

The V gene lost 5 bases and the J gene lost 5 bases, with 13 bases spanning the gap. This CDR3 comprises 13 residues. Per the germline V gene, CDR1 is LNHNV and CDR2 is YYDKDF (reference sequence). Repertoires were generated with immunoSEQ multiplex PCR, while TCRdb's copy carries only in-frame clones and drops some. Of roughly 30,000 clones detected, less than 95% appear once; the ten largest clones hold around 5%. The receptor comes from an adult with non-small cell lung cancer. This chain connects TRBV15 to TRBJ2-7, with D perhaps matching TRBD2 (6 bases). Specimen: peripheral blood, collected after neoadjuvant nivolumab, alone or with ipilimumab, at or shortly before surgery. Here the CDR3 reads CATSSRRGNEQYF. The CDR3 DNA sequence: TGTGCCACCAGCTCACGTCGGGGGAACGAGCAGTACTTC.